A single T cell receptor beta chain is shown here with its context. The antigen is not known. This entry comes from a study of shared clonotypes between healthy human individuals. Study results and limitations: Collection of samples was limited to blood; tissue repertoires likely differ.

Profiling relied on immunoSEQ multiplex PCR, and the TCRdb table lists in-frame clones only, not all of them. The sample holds 2 million to 2.5 million clones; 85% to 95% are singletons and the top ten take more than 0.35%. The CDR3 spans 14 residues. Trimming shortened V by 7 bases and J by 0 bases, and 7 bases separated the two germline ends. Germline CDR1 SNHLY, CDR2 FYNNEI. This sequence was found in a man aged 18-30 years in good health. Some clones in this sample may be carry-over from other donors' samples. The V call is TRBV2, the J call TRBJ2-6; D is possibly TRBD2 (5 bases). Sequenced input: naive CD4+ T cells from PBMCs. Subset specified: CD45RA+ positively selected. The CDR3 here is CASNRDSGANVLTF. CDR3 coding DNA: TGTGCCAGCAATCGGGACTCTGGGGCCAACGTCCTGACTTTC.